This note documents a single T cell receptor (beta chain) sequence. Its antigen is as yet unknown. CDR1 and CDR2 (germline): SGHNT, YYREEE (reference sequence). CDR3 size: 15 residues. Trimming at V came to 0 bases and at J to 0 bases, leaving 3 bases not matched to a gene. The data were obtained in a study of T-cell memory formation after mild COVID-19. Study background: TCR clusters largely stayed donor specific.

TCRdb re-called the 5' RACE reads with MiXCR, one entry per CDR3 protein. The top ten hold under 25% of the sample, which has roughly 280,000 distinct CDR3 sequences, approximately 7.6% seen once. Study-level points and caveats: Unconfirmed was the SARS-CoV-2 specificity of second-wave clones that peaked on day 37. Cross-reactive memory apparently joined, as some responding clones appeared in pre-infection memory. Among clones contracting day 15 to 85, CD4/CD8 was balanced, whereas later expanders leaned CD4+.

The sequencing input was PBMCs or a T cell subset sorted from them (not recorded which). This chain uses TRBV5-4 with TRBJ2-7; 7 bases are a match to TRBD2. The origin of this receptor is a man between 18 and 29 years old who had mild COVID-19 (a few samples of this study predate the infection). Cell type and time point are not known. The CDR3 sequence is CASSLAGGTSYEQYF. Here the CDR3 DNA reads TGTGCCAGCAGCTTGGCCGGGGGGACCTCCTACGAGCAGTACTTC.